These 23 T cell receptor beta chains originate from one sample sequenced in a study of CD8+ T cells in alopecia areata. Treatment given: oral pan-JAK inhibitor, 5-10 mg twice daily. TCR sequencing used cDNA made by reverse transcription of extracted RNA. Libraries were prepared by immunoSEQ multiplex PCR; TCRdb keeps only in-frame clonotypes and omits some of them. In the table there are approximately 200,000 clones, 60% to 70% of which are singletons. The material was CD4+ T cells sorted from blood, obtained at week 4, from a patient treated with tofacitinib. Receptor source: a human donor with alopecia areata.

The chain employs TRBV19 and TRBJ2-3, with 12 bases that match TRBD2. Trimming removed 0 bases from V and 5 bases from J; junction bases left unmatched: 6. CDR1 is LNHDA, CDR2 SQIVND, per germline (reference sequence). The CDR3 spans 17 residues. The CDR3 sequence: CASSIDLAGGPKDTQYF. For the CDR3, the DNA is TGTGCCAGTAGTATAGACCTAGCGGGAGGGCCTAAAGATACGCAGTATTTT.

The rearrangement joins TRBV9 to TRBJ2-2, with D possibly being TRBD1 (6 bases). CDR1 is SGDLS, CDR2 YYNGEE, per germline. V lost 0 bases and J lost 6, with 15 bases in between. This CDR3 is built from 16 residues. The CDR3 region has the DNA TGTGCCAGCAGCGTAGACGGGACGACAGGTCCCGGGGAGCTGTTTTTT. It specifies CASSVDGTTGPGELFF.

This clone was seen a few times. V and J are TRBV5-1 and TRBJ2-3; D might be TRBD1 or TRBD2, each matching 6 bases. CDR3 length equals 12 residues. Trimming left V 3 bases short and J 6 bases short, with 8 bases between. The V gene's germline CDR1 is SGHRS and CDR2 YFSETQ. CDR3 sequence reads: CASSWRGDTQYF. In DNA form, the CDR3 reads TGCGCCAGCAGCTGGAGGGGGGATACGCAGTATTTT.

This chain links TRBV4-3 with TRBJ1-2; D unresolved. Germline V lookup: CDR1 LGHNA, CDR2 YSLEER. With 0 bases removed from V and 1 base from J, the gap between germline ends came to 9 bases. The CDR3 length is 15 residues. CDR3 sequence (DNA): TGCGCCAGCAGCCAAGATAGTAATAGTAACTATGGCTACACCTTC. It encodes CASSQDSNSNYGYTF.

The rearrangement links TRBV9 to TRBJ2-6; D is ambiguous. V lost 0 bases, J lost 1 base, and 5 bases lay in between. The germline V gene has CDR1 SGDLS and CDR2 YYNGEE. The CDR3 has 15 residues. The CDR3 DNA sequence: TGTGCCAGCAGCGTAGCCGGGTCTGGGGCCAACGTCCTGACTTTC. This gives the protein CASSVAGSGANVLTF.

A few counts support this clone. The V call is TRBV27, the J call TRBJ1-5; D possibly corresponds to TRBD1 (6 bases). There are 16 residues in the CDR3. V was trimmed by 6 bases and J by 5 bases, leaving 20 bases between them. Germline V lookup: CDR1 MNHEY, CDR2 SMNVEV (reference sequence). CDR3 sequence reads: CASRWTDPREYQPQHF. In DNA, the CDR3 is TGTGCCAGCAGATGGACAGATCCCCGGGAATATCAGCCCCAGCATTTT.

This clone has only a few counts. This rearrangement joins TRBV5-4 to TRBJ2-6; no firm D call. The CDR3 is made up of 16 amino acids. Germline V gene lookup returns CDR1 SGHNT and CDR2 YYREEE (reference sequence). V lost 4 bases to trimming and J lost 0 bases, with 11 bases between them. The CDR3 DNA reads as TGTGCCAGCAGCCTGCCTGGGTCCTCTGGGGCCAACGTCCTGACTTTC. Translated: CASSLPGSSGANVLTF.

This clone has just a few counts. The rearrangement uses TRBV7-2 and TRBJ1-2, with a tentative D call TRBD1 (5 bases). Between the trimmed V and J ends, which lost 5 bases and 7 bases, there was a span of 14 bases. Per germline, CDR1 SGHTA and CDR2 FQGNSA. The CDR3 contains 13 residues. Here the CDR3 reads CASSPQGNRGYTF. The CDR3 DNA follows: TGTGCCAGCAGCCCTCAGGGTAATCGTGGCTACACCTTC.

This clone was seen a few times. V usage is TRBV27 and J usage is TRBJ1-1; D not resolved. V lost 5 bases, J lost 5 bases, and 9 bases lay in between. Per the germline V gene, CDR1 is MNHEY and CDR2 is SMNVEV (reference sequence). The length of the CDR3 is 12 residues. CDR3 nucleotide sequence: TGTGCCAGCAGTCAGTGGGGTACTGAAGCTTTCTTT. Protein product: CASSQWGTEAFF.

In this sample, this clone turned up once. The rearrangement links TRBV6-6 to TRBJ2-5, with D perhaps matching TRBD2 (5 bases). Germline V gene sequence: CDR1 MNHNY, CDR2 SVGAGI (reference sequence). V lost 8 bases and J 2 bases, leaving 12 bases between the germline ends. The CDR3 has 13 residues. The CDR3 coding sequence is TGTGCCAGCTCACGTTGGGAGCAAGAGACCCAGTACTTC. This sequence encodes CASSRWEQETQYF.

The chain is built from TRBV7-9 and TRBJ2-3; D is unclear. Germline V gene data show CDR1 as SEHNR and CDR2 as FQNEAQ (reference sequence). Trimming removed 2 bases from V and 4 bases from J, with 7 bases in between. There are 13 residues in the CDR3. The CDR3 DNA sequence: TGTGCCAGCAGCTTACTTGGTCCAGATACGCAGTATTTT. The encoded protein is CASSLLGPDTQYF.

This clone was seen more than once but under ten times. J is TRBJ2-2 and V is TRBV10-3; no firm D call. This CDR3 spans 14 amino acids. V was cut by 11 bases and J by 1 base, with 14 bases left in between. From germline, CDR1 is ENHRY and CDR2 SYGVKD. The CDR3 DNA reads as TGTGCCTCAACGGGCGGATGGAACACCGGGGAGCTGTTTTTT. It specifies CASTGGWNTGELFF.

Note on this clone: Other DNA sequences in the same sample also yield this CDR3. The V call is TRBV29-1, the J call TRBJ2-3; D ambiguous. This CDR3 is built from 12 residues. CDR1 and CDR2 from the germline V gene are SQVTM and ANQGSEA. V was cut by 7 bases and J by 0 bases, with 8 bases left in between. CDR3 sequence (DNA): TGCAGCGCGGATAGTAGCACAGATACGCAGTATTTT. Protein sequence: CSADSSTDTQYF.

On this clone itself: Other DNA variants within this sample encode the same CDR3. The CDR3 spells CSVDVAGVTDTQYF. Written as DNA, the CDR3 is TGCAGCGTTGATGTGGCGGGAGTTACAGATACGCAGTATTTT. The V call is TRBV29-1, the J call TRBJ2-3; TRBD2 matches 7 bases. Germline lookup yields CDR1 SQVTM and CDR2 ANQGSEA. This CDR3 is 14 amino acids long. Losses at the gene ends were 3 bases for V and 3 bases for J; bases not matched to a gene: 6.

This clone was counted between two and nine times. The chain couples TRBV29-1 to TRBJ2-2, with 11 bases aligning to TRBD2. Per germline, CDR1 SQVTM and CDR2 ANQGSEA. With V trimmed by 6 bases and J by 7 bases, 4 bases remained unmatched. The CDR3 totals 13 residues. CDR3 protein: CSVQLAGVGELFF. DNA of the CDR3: TGCAGCGTACAACTAGCGGGAGTCGGGGAGCTGTTTTTT.

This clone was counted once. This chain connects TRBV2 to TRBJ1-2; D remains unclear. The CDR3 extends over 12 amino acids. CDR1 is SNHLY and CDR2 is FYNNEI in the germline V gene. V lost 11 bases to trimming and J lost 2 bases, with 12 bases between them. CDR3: CAQKEGNYGYTF. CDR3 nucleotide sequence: TGTGCCCAGAAGGAAGGGAACTATGGCTACACCTTC. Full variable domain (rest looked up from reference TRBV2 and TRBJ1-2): EPEVTQTPSHQVTQMGQEVILRCVPISNHLYFYWYRQILGQKVEFLVSFYNNEISEKSEIFDDQFSVERPDGSNFTLKIRSTKLEDSAMYFCAQKEGNYGYTFGSGTRLTVV.

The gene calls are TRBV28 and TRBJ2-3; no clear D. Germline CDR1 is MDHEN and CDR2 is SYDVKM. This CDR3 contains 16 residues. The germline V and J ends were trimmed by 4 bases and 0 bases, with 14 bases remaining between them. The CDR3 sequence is CASSSQRSVSTDTQYF. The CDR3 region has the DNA TGTGCCAGCAGTTCACAAAGGAGCGTTAGCACAGATACGCAGTATTTT.

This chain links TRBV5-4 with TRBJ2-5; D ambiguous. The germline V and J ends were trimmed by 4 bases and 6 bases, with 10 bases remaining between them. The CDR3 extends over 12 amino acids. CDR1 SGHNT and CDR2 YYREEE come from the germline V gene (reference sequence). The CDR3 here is CASSGAFQTQYF. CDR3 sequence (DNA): TGTGCCAGCAGCGGCGCTTTCCAGACCCAGTACTTC.

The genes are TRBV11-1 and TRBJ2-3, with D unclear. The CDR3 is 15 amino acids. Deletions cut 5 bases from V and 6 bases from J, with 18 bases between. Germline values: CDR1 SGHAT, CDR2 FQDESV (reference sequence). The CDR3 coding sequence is TGTGCCAGCAGCACCCGTTCCGGCGCCACGGATACGCAGTATTTT. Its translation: CASSTRSGATDTQYF.

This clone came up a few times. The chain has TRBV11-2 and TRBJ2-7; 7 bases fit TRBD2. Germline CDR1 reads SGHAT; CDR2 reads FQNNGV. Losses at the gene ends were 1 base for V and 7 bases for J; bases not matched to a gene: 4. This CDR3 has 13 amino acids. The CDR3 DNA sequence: TGTGCCAGCAGCTTAGGACTAGCTGGGGAGCAGTACTTC. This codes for CASSLGLAGEQYF.

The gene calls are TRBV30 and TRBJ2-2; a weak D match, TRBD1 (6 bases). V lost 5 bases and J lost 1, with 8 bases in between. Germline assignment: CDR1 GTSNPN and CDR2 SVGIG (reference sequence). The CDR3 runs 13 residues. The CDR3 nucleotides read TGTGCCTGGTTACAGGGGAACACCGGGGAGCTGTTTTTT. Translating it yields CAWLQGNTGELFF.

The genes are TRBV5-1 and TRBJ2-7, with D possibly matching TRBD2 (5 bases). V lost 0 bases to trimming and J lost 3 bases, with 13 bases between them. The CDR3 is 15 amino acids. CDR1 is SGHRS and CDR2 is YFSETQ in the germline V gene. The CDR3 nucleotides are TGCGCCAGCAGCTTGGGCGGCGGGCCCTACTACGAGCAGTACTTC. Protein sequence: CASSLGGGPYYEQYF.

The DNA of the CDR3 is TGTGCCAGCAGCGAGGGACAGCGATCCGAAAATGAAAAACTGTTTTTT. Its translation: CASSEGQRSENEKLFF. The rearrangement joins TRBV9 to TRBJ1-4; 7 positions match TRBD1. The V gene's germline CDR1 is SGDLS and CDR2 YYNGEE. Trimming removed 3 bases from V and 5 bases from J; junction bases left unmatched: 10. The CDR3 length is 16 residues.